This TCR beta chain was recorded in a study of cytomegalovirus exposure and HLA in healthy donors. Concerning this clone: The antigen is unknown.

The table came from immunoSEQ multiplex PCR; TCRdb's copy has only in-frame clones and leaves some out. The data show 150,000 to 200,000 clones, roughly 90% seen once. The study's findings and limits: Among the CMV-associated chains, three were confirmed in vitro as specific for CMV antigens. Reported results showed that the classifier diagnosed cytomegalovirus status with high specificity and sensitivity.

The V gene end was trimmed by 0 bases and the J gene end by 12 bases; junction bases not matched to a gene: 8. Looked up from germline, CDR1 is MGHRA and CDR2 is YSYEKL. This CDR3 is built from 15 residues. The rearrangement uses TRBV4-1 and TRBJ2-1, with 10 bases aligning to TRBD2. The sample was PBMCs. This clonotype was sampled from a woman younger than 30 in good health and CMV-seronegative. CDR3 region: CASSQESGGAVAQFF. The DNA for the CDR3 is TGCGCCAGCAGCCAAGAAAGCGGGGGGGCCGTCGCGCAGTTCTTC.